These 5 T cell receptor beta chains share one sample of origin, sequenced in a study of vaccination and CD4 T cells after COVID-19. Cultured CD4+ T cell DNA was sequenced using the Oncomine TCR Beta short-read assay. One entry per CDR3 protein, called by TCRdb with MiXCR from the PCR reads. This table has 9,500 to 15,000 distinct CDR3 sequences, roughly three fifths appearing once. The treatment is: roughly 11-day PBMC culture with coronavirus spike peptide pools or control peptides (ViraFEST assay). These receptors lack a known antigen. Input material: CD4+ T cells from blood, cultured in vitro. The receptors were gathered from a human donor who had recovered from COVID-19.

This clonotype has only a few counts. The chain employs TRBV6-2 or TRBV6-3 and TRBJ1-1; 9 bases fit TRBD1. The J segment lost 5 bases and the V segment lost 6 bases, leaving 4 bases of the junction unmatched. This CDR3 is built from 13 residues. Germline V gives CDR1 MNHEY, CDR2 SVGEGT. CDR3 sequence reads: CASRDRGVTEAFF. The CDR3 DNA reads as TGTGCCAGCAGAGACAGGGGGGTGACTGAAGCTTTCTTT.

This clonotype was recorded a few times. V and J are TRBV7-3 and TRBJ2-2; D remains unclear. V was pared by 2 bases and J by 1 base, with 20 bases between. Germline lookup yields CDR1 SGHTA and CDR2 FQGTGA. The CDR3 runs 19 residues. CDR3 amino acids: CASSLRPGTWGQNTGELFF. As DNA, the CDR3 is TGTGCCAGCAGCTTACGGCCGGGCACGTGGGGTCAGAACACCGGGGAGCTGTTTTTT.

The rearrangement links TRBV6-1 to TRBJ1-1; D call uncertain. The CDR3 runs 13 residues. The ends were cut back, 5 bases at V and 6 bases at J, with 13 bases in the middle. CDR1 and CDR2 from the germline V gene are MNHNS and SASEGT. The DNA for the CDR3 is TGTGCCAGCAGTCCCCCTCTCCCCCCTGAAGCTTTCTTT. Amino acid sequence: CASSPPLPPEAFF.

The CDR3 sequence: CASRGGGLEKLFF. CDR3 sequence (DNA): TGTGCCAGCAGGGGGGGGGGATTGGAAAAACTGTTTTTT. The V and J genes are TRBV6-1 and TRBJ1-4; D might be TRBD1 (5 bases). V was shortened by 6 bases and J by 8 bases, with 13 bases between the two germline ends. Germline CDR1 and CDR2: MNHNS and SASEGT. The CDR3 covers 13 residues.

V usage is TRBV2 and J usage is TRBJ2-2; no clear D. This CDR3 has 16 amino acids. Trimming pared 3 bases from V and 0 bases from J, leaving 11 bases between. Looked up from germline, CDR1 is SNHLY and CDR2 is FYNNEI. The CDR3 loop reads CASSEKRTANTGELFF. The CDR3 nucleotides read TGTGCCAGCAGTGAGAAAAGGACGGCGAACACCGGGGAGCTGTTTTTT.